Following are 20 T cell receptor beta chains from one sample sequenced in a study of T-cell memory formation after mild COVID-19. TCRdb reprocessed the 5' RACE reads with MiXCR, giving one entry per CDR3 protein. Of around 340,000 distinct CDR3 sequences listed, 20% to 25% are singletons. Source material: PBMCs or a T cell subset sorted from them (not recorded which). These receptors all stem from an adult woman who had mild COVID-19 (a few samples of this study predate the infection). Cell type and time point are not known.

V is TRBV20-1 and J is TRBJ2-7; D call uncertain. Trimming took off 0 bases at V and 1 base at J, with 16 bases between the two ends. This CDR3 has 16 amino acids. The V gene's germline CDR1 is DFQATT and CDR2 SNEGSKA (reference sequence). CDR3 bases: TGCAGTGCTAGAGATCCAGACGCCCCTGGATCCTACGAGCAGTACTTC. Translation: CSARDPDAPGSYEQYF.

V is TRBV4-1 and J is TRBJ1-1; D remains ambiguous. V was trimmed by 5 bases and J by 5 bases, leaving 6 bases between them. CDR1 MGHRA and CDR2 YSYEKL come from the germline V gene. The length of the CDR3 is 11 residues. As DNA, the CDR3 is TGCGCCAGCAGCGAAGGGACTGAAGCTTTCTTT. Translating it yields CASSEGTEAFF.

CDR3: CASSPVGRAPNSPLHF. Here the CDR3 DNA reads TGTGCCAGCAGCCCAGTCGGCAGGGCCCCTAATTCACCCCTCCACTTT. This chain connects TRBV3-1 to TRBJ1-6, with a weak D call TRBD1 (5 bases). The CDR3 consists of 16 residues. Trimming shortened V by 4 bases and J by 6 bases, and 16 bases separated the two germline ends. Germline lookup yields CDR1 LGHDT and CDR2 YNNKEL (reference sequence).

This clonotype was counted only a few times. The chain couples TRBV7-2 to TRBJ2-3; 9 bases are a match to TRBD1. Germline V lookup: CDR1 SGHTA, CDR2 FQGNSA. CDR3 length: 14 residues. V was clipped by 4 bases and J by 2 bases; unmatched bases: 1. CDR3 coding DNA: TGTGCCAGCAGCTGGACAGGGGCCACAGATACGCAGTATTTT. This gives the protein CASSWTGATDTQYF.

J is TRBJ2-7 and V is TRBV3-1; D perhaps matches TRBD2 (6 bases). The CDR3 has 13 amino acids. The V gene's germline CDR1 is LGHDT and CDR2 YNNKEL (reference sequence). Trimming left V 1 base short and J 5 bases short, with 9 bases between. The CDR3, as DNA: TGTGCCAGCAGCCAAGCTAGCGAACACGAGCAGTACTTC. Protein: CASSQASEHEQYF.

The chain joins TRBV29-1 to TRBJ2-7, with a tentative D call TRBD1 (6 bases). Germline-derived CDR1 and CDR2 are SQVTM and ANQGSEA. Deletions cut 6 bases from V and 0 bases from J, with 15 bases between. There are 14 residues in the CDR3. This CDR3 reads CSVTPQGSSYEQYF. The CDR3 nucleotides are TGCAGCGTGACTCCGCAGGGGAGCTCCTACGAGCAGTACTTC.

The CDR3 region is CSVESGASDTDTQYF. The CDR3 DNA reads as TGCAGCGTTGAGTCAGGGGCTTCCGACACAGATACGCAGTATTTT. This sequence joins TRBV29-1 and TRBJ2-3, with D possibly being TRBD1 (6 bases). Trimming took 3 bases from V and 2 from J, leaving 15 bases between them. The length of the CDR3 is 15 residues. Germline values: CDR1 SQVTM, CDR2 ANQGSEA.

Many counts were recorded for this clonotype. The chain has TRBV10-3 and TRBJ2-5; no firm D call. CDR1 is ENHRY, CDR2 SYGVKD, per germline. V lost 2 bases to trimming and J lost 8 bases, with 9 bases between them. There are 12 residues in the CDR3. The CDR3 DNA sequence: TGTGCCATCAGTGAGGCTCCGTCTACCCAGTACTTC. Its protein product is CAISEAPSTQYF.

V gene TRBV9 combines with J gene TRBJ1-3; D gene unclear. CDR3 size: 14 residues. Germline-derived CDR1 and CDR2 are SGDLS and YYNGEE. V was shortened by 5 bases and J by 0 bases, with 9 bases between the two germline ends. This CDR3 reads CASSRSPSGNTIYF. The CDR3 DNA follows: TGTGCCAGCAGTCGGAGCCCCTCTGGAAACACCATATATTTT.

The chain links TRBV6-1 to TRBJ1-2, with a weak D call TRBD1 (5 bases). CDR3 length equals 11 residues. From germline, CDR1 is MNHNS and CDR2 SASEGT. CDR3 bases: TGTGCTAAGGGGACTGGTGATGGCTACACCTTC. It encodes CAKGTGDGYTF.

The chain couples TRBV5-1 to TRBJ2-7; unclear D gene. Per germline, CDR1 SGHRS and CDR2 YFSETQ. The length of the CDR3 is 13 residues. The V end lost 2 bases, the J end lost 2 bases, and 8 bases lay between the germline ends. CDR3 amino acids: CASSFRTAYEQYF. In DNA, the CDR3 is TGCGCCAGCAGCTTTAGAACAGCCTACGAGCAGTACTTC.

This clonotype was seen more than once but under ten times. The chain employs TRBV9 and TRBJ2-1; 9 bases are shared with TRBD2. The CDR3 totals 16 residues. After removal of 4 bases from V and 5 bases from J, the junction contained 10 bases not matched to a gene. CDR1 SGDLS and CDR2 YYNGEE come from the germline V gene. CDR3 nucleotide sequence: TGTGCCAGCAGCAGACGGACTAGCGACGTGAACAATGAGCAGTTCTTC. Translating gives CASSRRTSDVNNEQFF.

The CDR3 here is CAWHSGETQIDTQYF. The CDR3 DNA is TGTGCCTGGCATAGCGGGGAAACCCAAATAGATACGCAGTATTTT. The V call is TRBV30, the J call TRBJ2-3, with 8 bases aligning to TRBD2. The germline CDR1 and CDR2 sequences are GTSNPN and SVGIG (reference sequence). The CDR3 contains 15 residues. The V segment lost 5 bases and the J segment 5 bases; nucleotides outside the gene matches: 12.

This clonotype was picked up a small number of times. V usage is TRBV5-1 and J usage is TRBJ2-1; 8 bases are shared with TRBD2. Trimming took 5 bases from V and 4 from J; bases not matched to a gene: 8. This CDR3 is built from 15 residues. Germline values: CDR1 SGHRS, CDR2 YFSETQ. The CDR3 sequence: CASSPVGGGYNEQFF. CDR3 in DNA: TGCGCCAGCAGTCCGGTCGGGGGGGGATACAATGAGCAGTTCTTC.

This chain links TRBV7-2 with TRBJ2-4; tentative D call: TRBD2 (7 bases). V dropped 5 bases and J dropped 0 bases, with 14 bases sitting between them. Germline CDR1 and CDR2: SGHTA and FQGNSA. The length of the CDR3 is 16 residues. This chain's CDR3 is CASSLGGGRAKNIQYF. CDR3 sequence (DNA): TGTGCCAGCAGCCTCGGGGGCGGGAGAGCCAAAAACATTCAGTACTTC. Full variable domain (rest looked up from reference TRBV7-2 and TRBJ2-4): GAGVSQSPSNKVTEKGKDVELRCDPISGHTALYWYRQSLGQGLEFLIYFQGNSAPDKSGLPSDRFSAERTGGSVSTLTIQRTQQEDSAVYLCASSLGGGRAKNIQYFGAGTRLSVL.

The chain combines TRBV7-2 with TRBJ2-7; 11 nucleotides match TRBD2. Germline CDR1 is SGHTA and CDR2 is FQGNSA. The CDR3 is made up of 17 amino acids. The ends lost 1 base at V and 6 bases at J; junction bases unmatched: 11. The DNA for the CDR3 is TGTGCCAGCAGCTTAGTCCCCGGCCTAGCGGGAGGCGGCGAGCAGTACTTC. Amino acid sequence: CASSLVPGLAGGGEQYF.

This clonotype was recorded many times. This chain links TRBV5-1 with TRBJ1-4; 8 positions agree with TRBD1. Germline V CDR1 and CDR2: SGHRS, YFSETQ. The CDR3 has 14 residues. The V and J ends lost 6 bases and 4 bases, in that order; junction bases with no gene match: 5. In nucleotides, the CDR3 is TGCGCCAGCACCACGACAGGGGTTAATGAAAAACTGTTTTTT. It encodes CASTTTGVNEKLFF.

The CDR3, as DNA: TGTGCCATCAGGGGACAGCCAATGAACACTGAAGCTTTCTTT. Translated: CAIRGQPMNTEAFF. The V gene is TRBV10-3, the J gene TRBJ1-1; the match to TRBD1 covers 7 bases. The J segment lost 0 bases and the V segment lost 6 bases, leaving 4 bases of the junction unmatched. The germline V gene has CDR1 ENHRY and CDR2 SYGVKD. The length of the CDR3 is 14 residues.

The chain couples TRBV18 to TRBJ2-1; 7 bases fit TRBD1. CDR1 and CDR2 from the germline V gene are KGHSH and LQKENI. The trim removed 4 bases at V and 4 bases at J, leaving 7 bases unmatched. This CDR3 is built from 15 residues. The CDR3 DNA reads TGTGCCAGCTCACTAGAGGACAGGCAGTACAATGAGCAGTTCTTC. This codes for CASSLEDRQYNEQFF.

The chain has TRBV7-7 and TRBJ2-4, with D possibly being TRBD2 (5 bases). V gave up 8 bases and J gave up 2 bases, with 13 bases separating them. Germline V lookup: CDR1 SSHAT, CDR2 FNYEAQ (reference sequence). The CDR3 runs to 14 residues. The CDR3 region has the DNA TGTGCCAGCGCCGCCGGGAATTCCAAAAACATTCAGTACTTC. Residues: CASAAGNSKNIQYF.